The 22 T cell receptor beta chains in this list originate from one sample, sequenced in a study of T cell changes during pregnancy in multiple sclerosis. Generated by immunoSEQ multiplex PCR, the TCRdb table keeps only in-frame clones and is missing some. This table holds tens of thousands of clones, approximately 92% found once. The input for sequencing was peripheral blood, taken in the second trimester of pregnancy. The receptors were gathered from a female donor with multiple sclerosis, enrolled in a pregnancy study.

The chain carries TRBV6-5 and TRBJ1-1, with D unclear. The V gene's germline CDR1 is MNHEY and CDR2 SVGAGI. V was shortened by 0 bases and J by 5 bases, with 10 bases between the two germline ends. This CDR3 is 14 amino acids long. Written as DNA, the CDR3 is TGTGCCAGCAGTTACTCGTGGGGAGGAACTGAAGCTTTCTTT. The encoded protein is CASSYSWGGTEAFF.

The chain combines TRBV28 with TRBJ1-1; 7 positions match TRBD1. CDR3 length: 14 residues. Per the germline V gene, CDR1 is MDHEN and CDR2 is SYDVKM. V lost 6 bases, J lost 4 bases, and 8 bases stayed unmatched. The CDR3 sequence: CASSHMTGLTEAFF. The CDR3 region has the DNA TGTGCCAGCAGCCACATGACAGGGCTCACTGAAGCTTTCTTT.

The V and J genes are TRBV4-2 and TRBJ2-7, with 14 bases fitting TRBD2. The CDR3 totals 15 residues. J was trimmed by 7 bases and V by 1 base; bases with no gene match: 3. Germline V lookup: CDR1 LGHNA, CDR2 YNFKEQ. The CDR3 is CASSQGLAGGYEQYF. CDR3 coding DNA: TGTGCCAGCAGCCAAGGACTAGCGGGAGGGTATGAGCAGTACTTC.

This sequence joins TRBV6-5 and TRBJ2-3; TRBD2 is a possible D gene (6 bases). This CDR3 is built from 15 residues. Germline CDR1 reads MNHEY; CDR2 reads SVGAGI. V dropped 5 bases and J dropped 6 bases, with 18 bases sitting between them. For the CDR3, the DNA is TGTGCCAGCAGTCCATTAGGCGGGGTCGGGGATACGCAGTATTTT. This gives the protein CASSPLGGVGDTQYF.

V gene TRBV7-9 combines with J gene TRBJ1-5; the D is unclear. Trimming shortened V by 5 bases and J by 5 bases, and 13 bases separated the two germline ends. Germline CDR1 and CDR2: SEHNR and FQNEAQ (reference sequence). The CDR3 runs 14 residues. CDR3 sequence (DNA): TGTGCCAGCAGCACCAACAGAGTTGATCAGCCCCAGCATTTT. Its protein is CASSTNRVDQPQHF.

This clone showed up just once. The CDR3 DNA is TGCGCCAGCAGCAGGACAGGGTTTCCCTACGAGCAGTACTTC. Translated: CASSRTGFPYEQYF. The gene calls are TRBV5-1 and TRBJ2-7, with 8 bases aligning to TRBD1. Germline V CDR1 and CDR2: SGHRS, YFSETQ. The J segment lost 2 bases and the V segment lost 4 bases, leaving 5 bases of the junction unmatched. This CDR3 region has 14 residues.

The J gene is TRBJ2-5, the V gene TRBV7-9; 11 bases are a match to TRBD2. This CDR3 region has 16 residues. J lost 5 bases, V lost 5 bases, and 10 bases had no gene match. CDR1 and CDR2 (germline): SEHNR, FQNEAQ (reference sequence). CDR3 sequence: CASSELAGGPRETQYF. The CDR3 coding sequence is TGTGCCAGCAGCGAGTTAGCGGGAGGGCCGAGGGAGACCCAGTACTTC. Full variable domain (remainder filled in from reference TRBV7-9 and TRBJ2-5): DTGVSQNPRHKITKRGQNVTFRCDPISEHNRLYWYRQTLGQGPEFLTYFQNEAQLEKSRLLSDRFSAERPKGSFSTLEIQRTEQGDSAMYLCASSELAGGPRETQYFGPGTRLLVL.

The CDR3 sequence is CAWSVVLGELFF. In nucleotides, the CDR3 is TGTGCCTGGAGTGTAGTACTCGGGGAGCTGTTTTTT. This sequence joins TRBV30 and TRBJ2-2; D is ambiguous. Deletions cut 0 bases from V and 7 bases from J, with 6 bases between. The germline V gene has CDR1 GTSNPN and CDR2 SVGIG (reference sequence). There are 12 residues in the CDR3.

Comments on this clone: One end of the junction is discordant with germline, which a read error may explain. Other DNA sequences in this sample translate to the same CDR3. The chain uses TRBV15 and TRBJ1-2; TRBD1 agrees at 8 bases. In germline, CDR1 is LNHNV, CDR2 YYDKDF (reference sequence). This CDR3 is 15 amino acids long. The CDR3 nucleotides are TGTGCCACCAGCGCCTCAGGGGGCGGTTTCTATGGCTACACCTTT. Its translation is CATSASGGGFYGYTF.

This clone has only one observation. The chain recombines TRBV6-1 with TRBJ2-7; 11 bases are a match to TRBD2. Germline V CDR1 and CDR2: MNHNS, SASEGT. The CDR3 runs to 20 residues. The trim removed 4 bases at V and 4 bases at J, leaving 21 bases unmatched. In nucleotides, the CDR3 is TGTGCCAGCAGTGCGCCCCAACTAGCGGGGGCCCTTAAATTAGGGTACGAGCAGTACTTC. It is translated as CASSAPQLAGALKLGYEQYF.

The CDR3 protein is CASSSHWRGGTGELFF. CDR3 sequence (DNA): TGTGCCAGTAGTTCCCACTGGCGGGGTGGAACCGGGGAGCTGTTTTTT. The rearrangement links TRBV19 to TRBJ2-2; a weak D match, TRBD2 (6 bases). The CDR3 is 16 amino acids. V dropped 5 bases and J dropped 5 bases, with 18 bases sitting between them. Germline V CDR1 and CDR2: LNHDA, SQIVND (reference sequence). The full variable domain, with the rest looked up from reference TRBV19 and TRBJ2-2, is DGGITQSPKYLFRKEGQNVTLSCEQNLNHDAMYWYRQDPGQGLRLIYYSQIVNDFQKGDIAEGYSVSREKKESFPLTVTSAQKNPTAFYLCASSSHWRGGTGELFFGEGSRLTVL.

The chain has TRBV5-5 and TRBJ1-1, with TRBD1 matching 9 bases. After removal of 4 bases from V and 4 bases from J, the junction contained 11 bases not matched to a gene. This CDR3 contains 16 residues. Germline values: CDR1 SGHKS, CDR2 YYEKEE (reference sequence). The CDR3 here is CASSLDRGRGVTEAFF. For the CDR3, the DNA is TGTGCCAGCAGCCTGGACAGGGGTCGAGGGGTCACTGAAGCTTTCTTT.

The J gene is TRBJ2-1, the V gene TRBV9; 15 nucleotides align to TRBD2. V gave up 3 bases and J gave up 9 bases; unmatched junction bases: 1. The germline gives CDR1 SGDLS, CDR2 YYNGEE. This CDR3 is built from 14 residues. Written as DNA, the CDR3 is TGTGCCAGCAGCGGGGGACTAGCGGGGGGTGAGCAGTTCTTC. This gives the protein CASSGGLAGGEQFF.

The gene calls are TRBV28 and TRBJ2-7; a weak D match, TRBD2 (6 bases). Germline CDR1 is MDHEN and CDR2 is SYDVKM. The CDR3 sequence is 15 residues long. The V gene lost 2 bases and the J gene lost 0 bases, with 11 bases spanning the gap. The CDR3 loop reads CASSLPGDGSYEQYF. The CDR3 DNA reads as TGTGCCAGCAGTTTACCGGGGGATGGCTCCTACGAGCAGTACTTC. Filled out from reference TRBV28 and TRBJ2-7, the complete variable domain reads DVKVTQSSRYLVKRTGEKVFLECVQDMDHENMFWYRQDPGLGLRLIYFSYDVKMKEKGDIPEGYSVSREKKERFSLILESASTNQTSMYLCASSLPGDGSYEQYFGPGTRLTVT.

The CDR3 region is CASSLRRQGLEEQYF. The CDR3 DNA reads TGTGCCAGCAGCTTAAGGCGGCAGGGGTTGGAGGAGCAGTACTTC. This chain links TRBV7-9 with TRBJ2-7; a possible D gene is TRBD1 (6 bases). The germline CDR1 and CDR2 sequences are SEHNR and FQNEAQ (reference sequence). V was cut by 2 bases and J by 7 bases, with 18 bases left in between. The CDR3 consists of 15 residues. Full variable domain (outside the CDR3, taken from reference TRBV7-9 and TRBJ2-7): DTGVSQNPRHKITKRGQNVTFRCDPISEHNRLYWYRQTLGQGPEFLTYFQNEAQLEKSRLLSDRFSAERPKGSFSTLEIQRTEQGDSAMYLCASSLRRQGLEEQYFGPGTRLTVT.

The chain uses TRBV30 and TRBJ1-1; maybe TRBD1 (5 bases). The germline V gene encodes CDR1 GTSNPN and CDR2 SVGIG (reference sequence). The CDR3 length is 16 residues. V was clipped by 2 bases and J by 0 bases, with 16 bases between them. In nucleotides, the CDR3 is TGTGCCTGGAGTCGTGGGTCGGGGGTCGTGAACACTGAAGCTTTCTTT. Residues: CAWSRGSGVVNTEAFF. The full variable domain, rest sourced from reference TRBV30 and TRBJ1-1, is SQTIHQWPATLVQPVGSPLSLECTVEGTSNPNLYWYRQAAGRGLQLLFYSVGIGQISSEVPQNLSASRPQDRQFILSSKKLLLSDSGFYLCAWSRGSGVVNTEAFFGQGTRLTVV.

The rearrangement links TRBV9 to TRBJ2-3; weak D call: TRBD2 (5 bases). V lost 0 bases to trimming and J lost 1 base, with 12 bases between them. CDR1 and CDR2 (germline): SGDLS, YYNGEE. The CDR3 runs 16 residues. The CDR3 bases are TGTGCCAGCAGCGTAGTTGATTGGCGGGGCACAGATACGCAGTATTTT. It specifies CASSVVDWRGTDTQYF.

This clone turned up a few times. This chain's CDR3 is CASSLQASGGLETQYF. The CDR3 region has the DNA TGTGCCAGCAGCTTACAGGCTAGCGGGGGGTTGGAGACCCAGTACTTC. The chain recombines TRBV7-2 with TRBJ2-5, with 11 bases identical to TRBD2. J lost 5 bases, V lost 2 bases, and 7 bases had no gene match. Germline V CDR1 and CDR2: SGHTA, FQGNSA. This CDR3 contains 16 residues.

This chain connects TRBV2 to TRBJ1-5, with TRBD1 matching 9 bases. This CDR3 is built from 14 residues. The germline V gene has CDR1 SNHLY and CDR2 FYNNEI. V lost 4 bases and J lost 5; bases outside the gene matches: 3. In nucleotides, the CDR3 is TGTGCCAGCAGTGGATGGGACAGGGATCAGCCCCAGCATTTT. As protein: CASSGWDRDQPQHF.

The V gene is TRBV5-5, the J gene TRBJ1-2; D is undetermined. Trimming removed 2 bases at V and 1 base at J, with 9 bases between. Germline V lookup: CDR1 SGHKS, CDR2 YYEKEE (reference sequence). The CDR3 consists of 14 residues. The CDR3 here is CASSFGDFNYGYTF. CDR3 nucleotides: TGTGCCAGCAGCTTCGGTGACTTTAACTATGGCTACACCTTC. The full variable domain, completed using reference TRBV5-5 and TRBJ1-2, is DAGVTQSPTHLIKTRGQQVTLRCSPISGHKSVSWYQQVLGQGPQFIFQYYEKEERGRGNFPDRFSARQFPNYSSELNVNALLLGDSALYLCASSFGDFNYGYTFGSGTRLTVV.

The chain has TRBV7-2 and TRBJ1-6; 9 bases fit TRBD1. Losses at the gene ends were 5 bases for V and 8 bases for J; bases not matched to a gene: 4. The CDR3 extends over 14 amino acids. Germline V CDR1 and CDR2: SGHTA, FQGNSA. The CDR3 DNA sequence: TGTGCCAGCAGCGCCGGGACAGGGTATTCACCCCTCCACTTT. Its translation: CASSAGTGYSPLHF.

V gene TRBV30 combines with J gene TRBJ2-5; 9 nucleotides line up with TRBD2. The germline CDR1 and CDR2 sequences are GTSNPN and SVGIG (reference sequence). The length of the CDR3 is 13 residues. Trimming removed 8 bases from V and 2 bases from J; junction bases left unmatched: 6. CDR3 sequence: CARAGGTQETQYF. In DNA, the CDR3 is TGTGCCCGAGCGGGGGGTACACAAGAGACCCAGTACTTC.